Listed below are T cell receptor beta chains from one sample, sequenced in a study of vaccination and CD4 T cells after COVID-19. TCRdb recomputed calls from the PCR reads with MiXCR, one row per CDR3 protein. The sample has some 2,900 distinct CDR3 sequences; under 40% are singletons. Their recognized antigens are unknown. The specimen was CD4+ T cells from blood, cultured in vitro. Source of these receptors: a human donor who had recovered from COVID-19. The CDR3 runs from the conserved cysteine through the conserved F or W. The D gene is left open where the match is weak. Rows may omit the clone size; those that give it use once, few, many or a size class.

clone size | J gene | V gene | D gene | CDR3 DNA | CDR3 protein
few | TRBJ2-2 | TRBV20-1 | TRBD2 | TGCAGTGCTAGGAGTTCGAGGGAACTAGCGGGGTCCGGGGAGCTGTTTTTT | CSARSSRELAGSGELFF
few | TRBJ1-5 | TRBV15 | NA | TGTGCCACCAGCAGACAACAGGGTCATCGGCAGCCCCAGCATTTT | CATSRQQGHRQPQHF
NA | TRBJ1-1 | TRBV12-5 | NA | TGTGCTAGTGGTTTGGAGGGGTTGGGAACTGAAGCTTTCTTT | CASGLEGLGTEAFF
NA | TRBJ1-1 | TRBV7-9 | NA | TGTGCCAGCAGCTTAGATGGGGGTCTTGAAGCTTTCTTT | CASSLDGGLEAFF
medium-sized | TRBJ1-5 | TRBV20-1 | TRBD1 | TGCAGTGCTCTGACAGGGTTGAGCAATCAGCCCCAGCATTTT | CSALTGLSNQPQHF
few | TRBJ2-5 | TRBV30 | TRBD1 | TGTGCCTGGGGACAGGGGAATAGACAAGAGACCCAGTACTTC | CAWGQGNRQETQYF
NA | TRBJ1-6 | TRBV5-4 | NA | TGTGCCAGCAGCTTGGGGGACGGGCATTCACCCCTCCACTTT | CASSLGDGHSPLHF
few | TRBJ2-2 | TRBV19 | NA | TGTGCCAGTAGCGTCGAGGGGCGGACCACCGGGGAGCTGTTTTTT | CASSVEGRTTGELFF
few | TRBJ1-1 | TRBV12-5 | NA | TGTGCTAGTGCAACGGACGGAATGAACACTGAAGCTTTCTTT | CASATDGMNTEAFF
NA | TRBJ1-5 | TRBV2 | TRBD1 | TGTGCCAGCAGTGAAGAGGGGGCGAAGCATCAGCCCCAGCATTTT | CASSEEGAKHQPQHF
NA | TRBJ1-2 | TRBV5-4 | TRBD1 | TGTGCCAGCAGCTTCGGACAGGGGGTCTATGGCTACACCTTC | CASSFGQGVYGYTF
NA | TRBJ1-6 | TRBV2 | TRBD1 | TGTGCCAGCAGTGAAACAGGGGGGGTATCCCTCCACTTT | CASSETGGVSLHF
few | TRBJ2-3 | TRBV19 | NA | TGTGCCAGTAGCCTGGACCCTTCGCGTAATACGCAGTATTTT | CASSLDPSRNTQYF
NA | TRBJ2-5 | TRBV5-4 | TRBD2 | TGTGCCAGCAGCTTGGCGGGGGGGTTCGGAGAGACCCAGTACTTC | CASSLAGGFGETQYF
NA | TRBJ2-3 | TRBV12-3/TRBV12-4 | NA | TGTGCCAGCAGCCACCACACAGATACGCAGTATTTT | CASSHHTDTQYF
NA | TRBJ2-3 | TRBV12-3/TRBV12-4 | NA | TGTGCCAGCAGTTTCGCGGGCGGGGCAGATACGCAGTATTTT | CASSFAGGADTQYF
NA | TRBJ1-5 | TRBV6-1 | NA | TGTGCCAGCTCTCACCTAGGCTCACCCGGGAGATATCAGCCCCAGCATTTT | CASSHLGSPGRYQPQHF
NA | TRBJ2-5 | TRBV18 | NA | TGTGCCAGCTCACCGGGGGCAGAGGGGGAGACCCAGTACTTC | CASSPGAEGETQYF
NA | TRBJ2-5 | TRBV12-3/TRBV12-4 | NA | TGTGCCAGCAGTCTAATACTCGAGAACCAGTACTTC | CASSLILENQYF
few | TRBJ2-5 | TRBV5-6 | TRBD2 | TGTGCCAGCAGCTTGGAAGGGACTAGCGGGGGGACCCAGTACTTC | CASSLEGTSGGTQYF
NA | TRBJ2-2 | TRBV6-1 | TRBD1 | TGTGCCAGCAGACAGGGGGGGAACACCGGGGAGCTGTTTTTT | CASRQGGNTGELFF
NA | TRBJ2-2 | TRBV20-1 | NA | TGCAGTGCTAGACCAAGGGGGGTGGGAGGGACCGGGGAGCTGTTTTTT | CSARPRGVGGTGELFF
few | TRBJ2-7 | TRBV19 | TRBD1 | TGTGCCAGTAGTATAGAGGACAGGGGCCACGAGCAGTACTTC | CASSIEDRGHEQYF
medium-sized | TRBJ2-3 | TRBV20-1 | NA | TGCAGTGTTCGTCCGGCAAACACAGATACGCAGTATTTT | CSVRPANTDTQYF
NA | TRBJ2-3 | TRBV5-4 | NA | TGTGCCAGCAGCTTGGGCGGGCTCACAGATACGCAGTATTTT | CASSLGGLTDTQYF
NA | TRBJ2-1 | TRBV6-5 | NA | TGTGCCAGCACTTCACTCGGGGGAGCGGCCAATGAGCAGTTCTTC | CASTSLGGAANEQFF
NA | TRBJ1-2 | TRBV6-1 | TRBD1 | TGTGCCAGCAGGGCTACAGGGGGCAATGGCTACACCTTC | CASRATGGNGYTF
few | TRBJ1-6 | TRBV6-1 | NA | TGTGCCAGCTCCCGGACAGAGTTTAATTCACCCCTCCACTTT | CASSRTEFNSPLHF
NA | TRBJ2-7 | TRBV20-1 | TRBD2 | TGCAGTGCTAGCCTAGCGGGTCTCTACGAGCAGTACTTC | CSASLAGLYEQYF
NA | TRBJ2-1 | TRBV5-4 | TRBD2 | TGTGCCAGCAGCTTGGGGGAGGGCTACTACAATGAGCAGTTCTTC | CASSLGEGYYNEQFF
NA | TRBJ1-2 | TRBV2 | NA | TGTGCCAGCAGTGACCCGACTACAAGCGGCTACACCTTC | CASSDPTTSGYTF
few | TRBJ2-2 | TRBV7-7 | NA | TGTGCTAGCAGCTTAGCTCCGTCCGGGGAGCTGTTTTTT | CASSLAPSGELFF
NA | TRBJ1-3 | TRBV6-7 | NA | TGTGCCAGCAGTTTCCCTGACAGCCACTCTGGAAACACCATATATTTT | CASSFPDSHSGNTIYF
NA | TRBJ1-5 | TRBV19 | TRBD1 | TGTGCCAGTAGTCCGCGGACAGGGGTGGGTCAGCCCCAGCATTTT | CASSPRTGVGQPQHF
large | TRBJ1-3 | TRBV20-1 | NA | TGCAGTGCTAGAGGGCGCAGGGCGTACACCATATATTTT | CSARGRRAYTIYF
NA | TRBJ1-2 | TRBV30 | NA | TGTGCCTGGAGTGTACCAACAGGGCAGGGCGGTGGCTACACCTTC | CAWSVPTGQGGGYTF
few | TRBJ1-5 | TRBV30 | TRBD1 | TGTGCCTGGAGTGTCAGGGGGCGGTCTTCGGGGGGACAGCCCCAGCATTTT | CAWSVRGRSSGGQPQHF
NA | TRBJ1-1 | TRBV4-1 | NA | TGCGCCAGCAGCCCTAGACAGGATTTGAACACTGAAGCTTTCTTT | CASSPRQDLNTEAFF
few | TRBJ1-2 | TRBV20-1 | NA | TGCAGTGCTAGAGTTCGCAGGGACGGCTATGGCTACACCTTC | CSARVRRDGYGYTF
few | TRBJ1-4 | TRBV6-5 | NA | TGTGCCAGCAGTTACTATCCGGGGCGGGAAAAACTGTTTTTT | CASSYYPGREKLFF
few | TRBJ2-1 | TRBV7-8 | TRBD2 | TGTGCCAGCAGATCCACTAGCGGAGCCTACAATGAGCAGTTCTTC | CASRSTSGAYNEQFF
NA | TRBJ1-6 | TRBV20-1 | NA | TGCAGTGCTAGACCGGCCCAATATAATTCACCCCTCCACTTT | CSARPAQYNSPLHF
NA | TRBJ2-6 | TRBV7-3 | NA | TGTGCCAGCAGCTTAGGGGGGAGCTCTGGGGCCAACGTCCTGACTTTC | CASSLGGSSGANVLTF
few | TRBJ1-3 | TRBV15 | NA | TGTGCCAGCCGGGGGACCGCGGACTCTGGAAACACCATATATTTT | CASRGTADSGNTIYF
NA | TRBJ2-5 | TRBV6-1 | NA | TGTGCCAGCAGGAAGGGGGGGGGAGAGACCCAGTACTTC | CASRKGGGETQYF
NA | TRBJ1-6 | TRBV11-2 | NA | TGTGCCAGCAGCTTAGTTGGCGGCGGGGATTCACCCCTCCACTTT | CASSLVGGGDSPLHF